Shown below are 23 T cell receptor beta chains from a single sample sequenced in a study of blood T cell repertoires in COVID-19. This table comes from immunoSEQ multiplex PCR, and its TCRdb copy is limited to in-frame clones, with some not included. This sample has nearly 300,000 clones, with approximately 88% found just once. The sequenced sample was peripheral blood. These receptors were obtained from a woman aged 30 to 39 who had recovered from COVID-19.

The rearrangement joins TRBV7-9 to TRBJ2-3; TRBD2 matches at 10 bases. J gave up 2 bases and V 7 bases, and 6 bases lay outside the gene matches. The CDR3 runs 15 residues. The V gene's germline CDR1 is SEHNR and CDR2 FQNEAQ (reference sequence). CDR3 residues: CASTQAGGVTDTQYF. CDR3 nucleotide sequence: TGTGCCAGCACCCAAGCGGGAGGGGTCACAGATACGCAGTATTTT.

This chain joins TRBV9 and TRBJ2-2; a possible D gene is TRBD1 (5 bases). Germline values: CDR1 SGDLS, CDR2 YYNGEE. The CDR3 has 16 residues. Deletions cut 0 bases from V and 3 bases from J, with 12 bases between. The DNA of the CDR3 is TGTGCCAGCAGCGTAGGCAGGGCTCCTGACACCGGGGAGCTGTTTTTT. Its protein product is CASSVGRAPDTGELFF.

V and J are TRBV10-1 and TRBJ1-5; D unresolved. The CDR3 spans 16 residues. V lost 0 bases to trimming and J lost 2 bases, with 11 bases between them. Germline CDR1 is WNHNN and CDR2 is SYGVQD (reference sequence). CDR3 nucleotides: TGCGCCAGCAGTGAGTCCCTGGCGGACTGCAATCAGCCCCAGCATTTT. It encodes CASSESLADCNQPQHF.

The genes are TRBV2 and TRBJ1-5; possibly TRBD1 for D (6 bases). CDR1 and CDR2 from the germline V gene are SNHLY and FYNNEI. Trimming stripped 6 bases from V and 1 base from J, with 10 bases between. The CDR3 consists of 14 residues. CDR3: CASSGQISNQPQHF. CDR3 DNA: TGTGCCAGCAGCGGACAGATCAGCAATCAGCCCCAGCATTTT.

CDR3 loop: CASSPPDSTEAFF. The CDR3 DNA reads as TGCGCCAGCAGCCCACCCGACAGCACTGAAGCTTTCTTT. V and J are TRBV5-1 and TRBJ1-1; D may be TRBD1 (5 bases). CDR3 length equals 13 residues. Trimming took 4 bases from V and 4 from J, leaving 11 bases between them. Germline lookup yields CDR1 SGHRS and CDR2 YFSETQ.

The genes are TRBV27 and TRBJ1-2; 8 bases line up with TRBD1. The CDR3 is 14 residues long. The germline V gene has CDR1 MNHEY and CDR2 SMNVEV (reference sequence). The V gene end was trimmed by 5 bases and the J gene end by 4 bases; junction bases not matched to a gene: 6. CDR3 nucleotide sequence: TGTGCCAGCAGTCCCGACAGGGGCGGCTATGGCTACACCTTC. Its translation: CASSPDRGGYGYTF.

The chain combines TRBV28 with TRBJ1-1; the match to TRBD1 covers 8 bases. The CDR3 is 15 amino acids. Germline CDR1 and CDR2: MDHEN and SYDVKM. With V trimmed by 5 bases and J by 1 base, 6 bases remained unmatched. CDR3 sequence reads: CASSLLGTGNTEAFF. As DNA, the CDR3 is TGTGCCAGCAGTCTTCTCGGGACAGGGAACACTGAAGCTTTCTTT.

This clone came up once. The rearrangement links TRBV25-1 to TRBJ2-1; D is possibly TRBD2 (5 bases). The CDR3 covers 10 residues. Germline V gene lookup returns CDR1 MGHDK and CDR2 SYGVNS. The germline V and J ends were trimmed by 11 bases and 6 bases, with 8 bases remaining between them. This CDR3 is CAAGVNEQFF. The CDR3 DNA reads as TGTGCCGCCGGGGTCAATGAGCAGTTCTTC.

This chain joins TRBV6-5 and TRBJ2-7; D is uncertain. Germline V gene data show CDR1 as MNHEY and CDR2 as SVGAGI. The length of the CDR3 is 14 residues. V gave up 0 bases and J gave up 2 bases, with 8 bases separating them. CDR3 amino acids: CASSYSRQTYEQYF. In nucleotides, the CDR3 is TGTGCCAGCAGTTACTCGAGACAAACCTACGAGCAGTACTTC.

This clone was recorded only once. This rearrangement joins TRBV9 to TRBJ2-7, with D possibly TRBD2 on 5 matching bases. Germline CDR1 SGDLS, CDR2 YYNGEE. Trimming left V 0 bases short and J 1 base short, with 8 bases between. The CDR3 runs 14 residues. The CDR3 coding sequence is TGTGCCAGCAGCGTAGCGGGGAGATCCTACGAGCAGTACTTC. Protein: CASSVAGRSYEQYF.

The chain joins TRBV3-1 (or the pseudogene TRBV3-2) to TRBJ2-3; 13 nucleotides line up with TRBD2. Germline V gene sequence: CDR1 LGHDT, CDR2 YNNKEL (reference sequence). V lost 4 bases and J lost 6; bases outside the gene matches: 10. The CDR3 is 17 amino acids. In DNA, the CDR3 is TGTGCCAGCAGCCTCCTCACTAGCGGGGGGGCCGCGGATACGCAGTATTTT. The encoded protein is CASSLLTSGGAADTQYF.

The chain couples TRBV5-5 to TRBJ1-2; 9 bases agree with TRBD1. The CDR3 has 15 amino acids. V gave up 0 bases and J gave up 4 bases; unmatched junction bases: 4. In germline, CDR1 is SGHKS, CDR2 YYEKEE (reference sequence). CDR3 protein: CASSLGGTGLYGYTF. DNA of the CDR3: TGTGCCAGCAGCTTGGGCGGGACAGGGCTCTATGGCTACACCTTC.

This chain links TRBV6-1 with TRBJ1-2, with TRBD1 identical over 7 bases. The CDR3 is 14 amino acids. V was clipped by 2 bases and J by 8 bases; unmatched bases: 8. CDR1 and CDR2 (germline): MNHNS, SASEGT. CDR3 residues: CASSESEGAEGYTF. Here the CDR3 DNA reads TGTGCCAGCAGTGAAAGTGAGGGGGCGGAAGGCTACACCTTC.

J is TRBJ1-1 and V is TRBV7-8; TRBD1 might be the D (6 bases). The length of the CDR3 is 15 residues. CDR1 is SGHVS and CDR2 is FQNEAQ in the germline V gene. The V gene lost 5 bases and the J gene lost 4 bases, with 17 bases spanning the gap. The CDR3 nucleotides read TGTGCCAGCAGCCTTGTAGGGGGTTCTGGCACTGAAGCTTTCTTT. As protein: CASSLVGGSGTEAFF. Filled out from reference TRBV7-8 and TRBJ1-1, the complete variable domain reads GAGVSQSPRYKVAKRGQDVALRCDPISGHVSLFWYQQALGQGPEFLTYFQNEAQLDKSGLPSDRFFAERPEGSVSTLKIQRTQQEDSAVYLCASSLVGGSGTEAFFGQGTRLTVV.

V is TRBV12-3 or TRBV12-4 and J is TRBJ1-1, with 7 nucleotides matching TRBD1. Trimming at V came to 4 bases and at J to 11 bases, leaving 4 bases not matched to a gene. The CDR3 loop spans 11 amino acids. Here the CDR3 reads CASSSRGRAFF. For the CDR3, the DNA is TGTGCCAGCAGTTCCAGGGGGAGGGCTTTCTTT.

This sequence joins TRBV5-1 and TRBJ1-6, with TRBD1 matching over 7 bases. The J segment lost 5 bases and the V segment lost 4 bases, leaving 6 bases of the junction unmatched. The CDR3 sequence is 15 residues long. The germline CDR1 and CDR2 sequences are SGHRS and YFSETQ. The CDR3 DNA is TGCGCCAGCAGCGGAACGGGACAGAATAATTCACCCCTCCACTTT. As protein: CASSGTGQNNSPLHF.

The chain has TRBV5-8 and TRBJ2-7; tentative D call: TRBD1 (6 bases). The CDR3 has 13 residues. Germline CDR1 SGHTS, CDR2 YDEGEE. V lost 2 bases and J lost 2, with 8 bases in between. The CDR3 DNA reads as TGTGCCAGCAGCTTAAGGACAGCCTACGAGCAGTACTTC. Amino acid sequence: CASSLRTAYEQYF.

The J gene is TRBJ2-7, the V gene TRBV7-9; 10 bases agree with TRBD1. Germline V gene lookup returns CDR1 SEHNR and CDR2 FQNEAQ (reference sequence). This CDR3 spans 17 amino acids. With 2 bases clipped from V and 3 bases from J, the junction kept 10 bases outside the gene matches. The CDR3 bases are TGTGCCAGCAGCTTATATTTAGGGACAGGGGTAGGCTACGAGCAGTACTTC. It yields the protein CASSLYLGTGVGYEQYF.

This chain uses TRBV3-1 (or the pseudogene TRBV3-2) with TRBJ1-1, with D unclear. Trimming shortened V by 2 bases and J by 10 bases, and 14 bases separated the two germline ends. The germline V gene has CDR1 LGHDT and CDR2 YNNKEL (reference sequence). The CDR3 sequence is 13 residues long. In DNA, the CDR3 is TGTGCCAGCAGCCAAAACGAGGGTACCGCAGCTTTCTTT. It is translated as CASSQNEGTAAFF.

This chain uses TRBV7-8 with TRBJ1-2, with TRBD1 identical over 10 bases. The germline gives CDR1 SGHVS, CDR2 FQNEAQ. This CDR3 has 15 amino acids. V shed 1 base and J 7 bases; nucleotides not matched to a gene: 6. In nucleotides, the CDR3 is TGTGCCAGCAGCTTAGGGGACAGGGGATCGGGTGGCTACACCTTC. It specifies CASSLGDRGSGGYTF. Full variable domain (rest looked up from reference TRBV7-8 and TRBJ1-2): GAGVSQSPRYKVAKRGQDVALRCDPISGHVSLFWYQQALGQGPEFLTYFQNEAQLDKSGLPSDRFFAERPEGSVSTLKIQRTQQEDSAVYLCASSLGDRGSGGYTFGSGTRLTVV.

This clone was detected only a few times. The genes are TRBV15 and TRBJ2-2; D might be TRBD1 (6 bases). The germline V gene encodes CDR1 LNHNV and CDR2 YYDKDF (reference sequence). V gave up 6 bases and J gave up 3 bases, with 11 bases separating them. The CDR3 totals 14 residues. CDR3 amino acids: CATRPTGYTGELFF. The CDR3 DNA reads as TGTGCCACCAGGCCTACAGGGTACACCGGGGAGCTGTTTTTT.

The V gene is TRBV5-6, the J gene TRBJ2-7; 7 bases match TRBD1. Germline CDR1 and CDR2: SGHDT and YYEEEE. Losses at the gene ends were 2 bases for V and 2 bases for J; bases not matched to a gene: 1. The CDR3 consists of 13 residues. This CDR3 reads CASSFGQAYEQYF. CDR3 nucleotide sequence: TGTGCCAGCAGCTTTGGACAGGCCTACGAGCAGTACTTC.

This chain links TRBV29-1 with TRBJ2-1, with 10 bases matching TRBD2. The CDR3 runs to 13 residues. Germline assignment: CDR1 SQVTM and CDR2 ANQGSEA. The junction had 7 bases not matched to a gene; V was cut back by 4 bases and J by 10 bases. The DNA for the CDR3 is TGCAGCGTTGGGGCTAGCGGGGGACGGGAGCAGTTCTTC. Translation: CSVGASGGREQFF.